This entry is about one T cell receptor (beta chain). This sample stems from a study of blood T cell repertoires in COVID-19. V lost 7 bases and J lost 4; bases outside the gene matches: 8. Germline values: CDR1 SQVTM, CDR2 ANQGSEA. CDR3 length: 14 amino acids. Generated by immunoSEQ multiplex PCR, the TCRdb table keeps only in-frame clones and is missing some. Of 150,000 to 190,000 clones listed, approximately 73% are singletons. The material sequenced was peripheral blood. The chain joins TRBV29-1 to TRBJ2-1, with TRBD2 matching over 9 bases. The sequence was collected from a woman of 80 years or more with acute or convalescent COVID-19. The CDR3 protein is CSALAGASYNEQFF. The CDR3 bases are TGCAGCGCCTTAGCGGGGGCAAGTTACAATGAGCAGTTCTTC.